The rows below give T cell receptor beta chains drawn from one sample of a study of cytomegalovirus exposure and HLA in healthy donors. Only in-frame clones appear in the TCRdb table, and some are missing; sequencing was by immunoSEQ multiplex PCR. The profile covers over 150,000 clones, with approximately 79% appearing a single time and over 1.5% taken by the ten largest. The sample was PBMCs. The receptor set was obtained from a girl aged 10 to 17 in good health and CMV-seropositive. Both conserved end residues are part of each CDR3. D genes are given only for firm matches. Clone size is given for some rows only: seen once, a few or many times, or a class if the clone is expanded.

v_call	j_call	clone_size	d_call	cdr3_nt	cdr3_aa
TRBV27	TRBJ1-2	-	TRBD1	TGTGCCAGCAGAGGCAGGGGGCTCGACTACTATGGCTACACCTTC	CASRGRGLDYYGYTF
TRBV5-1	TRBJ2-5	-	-	TGCGCCAGCAGCCCGACGGGGGTATGGGAGACCCAGTACTTC	CASSPTGVWETQYF
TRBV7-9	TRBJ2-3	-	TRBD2	TGTGCCAGCAGCTTGGCTAGCGGGGCTAGCACAGATACGCAGTATTTT	CASSLASGASTDTQYF
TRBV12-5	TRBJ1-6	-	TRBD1	TGTGCTAGTGGTTTGGCCATGATGACCGGGACAGGGGCCAGCTCCTATAATTCACCCCTCCACTTT	CASGLAMMTGTGASSYNSPLHF
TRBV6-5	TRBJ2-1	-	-	TGTGCCAGCAGCCCCTGGAGCTCCTACAATGAGCAGTTCTTC	CASSPWSSYNEQFF
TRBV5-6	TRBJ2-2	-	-	TGTGCCAGCAGCTACGCACCAGGGGCAACCGGGGAGCTGTTTTTT	CASSYAPGATGELFF
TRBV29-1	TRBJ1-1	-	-	TGCAGCGTTGACAGGGGCGGGCGGACTGAAGCTTTCTTT	CSVDRGGRTEAFF
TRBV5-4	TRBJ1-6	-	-	TGTGCCAGCAGCTTGGCGGGGGGGAGCTCCTATAATTCACCCCTCCACTTT	CASSLAGGSSYNSPLHF
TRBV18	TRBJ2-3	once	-	TGTGCCAGCTCACCGGACCGAGGGACAGATACGCAGTATTTT	CASSPDRGTDTQYF
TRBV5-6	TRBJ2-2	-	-	TGTGCCACCCAGGTATATGGCTGGAAAGACAAGAACACCGGGGAGCTGTTTTTT	CATQVYGWKDKNTGELFF
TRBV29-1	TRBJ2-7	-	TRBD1	TGCAGCGTTCGCAGGGGGCCCTCCTACGAGCAGTACTTC	CSVRRGPSYEQYF
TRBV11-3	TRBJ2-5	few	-	TGTGCCAGCAGCTTAGGTCCTGAAGAGACCCAGTACTTC	CASSLGPEETQYF
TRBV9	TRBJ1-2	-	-	TGTGCCAGCAGCGTATTAGGTTGGGAGGACGGGGTCTATGGCTACACCTTC	CASSVLGWEDGVYGYTF
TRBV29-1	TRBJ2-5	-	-	TGCAGCGTTGACGGCTGGAGAAAAGGGACCCAGTACTTC	CSVDGWRKGTQYF
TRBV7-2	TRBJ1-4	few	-	TGTGCCAGCAGTTCATACAGGGCCCTTAATGAAAAACTGTTTTTT	CASSSYRALNEKLFF
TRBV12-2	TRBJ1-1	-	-	TGTGCAAGTCGCTTTGACAGATCGAACACTGAAGCTTTCTTT	CASRFDRSNTEAFF
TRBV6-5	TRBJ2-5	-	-	TGTGCCAGCGCCCAGGGAGAGACCCAGTACTTC	CASAQGETQYF
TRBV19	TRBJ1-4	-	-	TGTGCCAGTAGTCGCCAGGGGAATAATGAAAAACTGTTTTTT	CASSRQGNNEKLFF
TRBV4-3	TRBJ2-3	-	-	TGCGCCAGCAGCCAAGATGGAGGAGGGAGCGGTGATACGCAGTATTTT	CASSQDGGGSGDTQYF
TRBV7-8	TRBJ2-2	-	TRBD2	TGTGCCAGCAGCCTGCGACCCCCGACTAGCGGGGGAGTGAACACCGGGGAGCTGTTTTTT	CASSLRPPTSGGVNTGELFF
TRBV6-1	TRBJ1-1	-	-	TGTGCCAGCAGTAGGTCGGGGAACACTGAAGCTTTCTTT	CASSRSGNTEAFF
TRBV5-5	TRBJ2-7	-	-	TGTGCCAGCAGCTTGGAACAGACCTACGAGCAGTACTTC	CASSLEQTYEQYF
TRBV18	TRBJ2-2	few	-	TGTGCCAGCTCACCCTGGGGGCTTAAGAACACCGGGGAGCTGTTTTTT	CASSPWGLKNTGELFF
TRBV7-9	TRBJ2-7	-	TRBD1	TGTGCCAGCAGCTTCGGCGGGACAGGGAACTCCGAGCAGTACTTC	CASSFGGTGNSEQYF
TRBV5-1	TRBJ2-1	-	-	TGCGCCAGCAGCTTGGGGTACGTATATAGCTCCTACAATGAGCAGTTCTTC	CASSLGYVYSSYNEQFF
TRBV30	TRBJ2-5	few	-	TGTGCCTGGAGTGTAGGGGCTGAGACCCAGTACTTC	CAWSVGAETQYF
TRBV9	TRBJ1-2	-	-	TGTGCCAGCAGCGGAGACAGCTATGGCTACACCTTC	CASSGDSYGYTF
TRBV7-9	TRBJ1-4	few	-	TGTGCCAGCAGCTTACAGGGCGTGGAGGGGGAAAAACTGTTTTTT	CASSLQGVEGEKLFF
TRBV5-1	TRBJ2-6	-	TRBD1	TGCGCCAGCAGCTTCTCTGGGGCAGGGGGCTTCTCTGGGGCCAACGTCCTGACTTTC	CASSFSGAGGFSGANVLTF
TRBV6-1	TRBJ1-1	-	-	TGTGCCAGCAGTCCGTCCTATCCGGGCACTGAAGCTTTCTTT	CASSPSYPGTEAFF
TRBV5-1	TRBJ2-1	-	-	TGCGCCAGCAGCTTGGCCTGGGGGGGGGCCAATCTTTATGAGCAGTTCTTC	CASSLAWGGANLYEQFF
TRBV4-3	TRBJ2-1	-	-	TGCGCCAGCAGCCAAGACCTGAGGTTCCCCAACAATGAGCAGTTCTTC	CASSQDLRFPNNEQFF
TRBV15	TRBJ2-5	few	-	TGTGCCACCAGCGGACTGGGGGAGACCCAGTACTTC	CATSGLGETQYF
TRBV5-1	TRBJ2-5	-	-	TGCGCCAGCAGCCTACAGGGAGAGACCCAGTACTTC	CASSLQGETQYF
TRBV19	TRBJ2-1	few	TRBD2	TGTGCCAGTGGCACCGGACTAGCGGGGTGGAATGAGCAGTTCTTC	CASGTGLAGWNEQFF
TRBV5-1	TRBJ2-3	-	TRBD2	TGCGCCAGCAGCTTGGCGGGGGGGTACACAGATACGCAGTATTTT	CASSLAGGYTDTQYF
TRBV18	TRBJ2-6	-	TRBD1	TGTGCCAGCTCACCGGGACAGGATAGCTCTGGGGCCAACGTCCTGACTTTC	CASSPGQDSSGANVLTF
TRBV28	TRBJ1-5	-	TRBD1	TGTGCCAGCAGTAACAGGGGCTATCAGCCCCAGCATTTT	CASSNRGYQPQHF
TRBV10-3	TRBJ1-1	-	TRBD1	TGTGCCAGCACGACAGGGGGCTTTACTGAAGCTTTCTTT	CASTTGGFTEAFF
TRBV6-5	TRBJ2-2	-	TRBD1	TGTGCCAGTTCCGGGACAGAGAACACCGGGGAGCTGTTTTTT	CASSGTENTGELFF
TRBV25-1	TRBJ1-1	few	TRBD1	TGTGCCAGCAGGAGGGGGCCTGGTGAAGCTTTCTTT	CASRRGPGEAFF
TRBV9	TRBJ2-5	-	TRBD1	TGTGCCAGCAGCGTAGGGCAGGGGGTGGGATACCAAGAGACCCAGTACTTC	CASSVGQGVGYQETQYF
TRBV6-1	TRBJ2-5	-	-	TGTGCCAGCAGGTTGGGGCGTGAGACCCAGTACTTC	CASRLGRETQYF
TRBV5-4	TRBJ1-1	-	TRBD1	TGTGCCAGCAGCTTGGAGGGGGCGGGAACTGAAGCTTTCTTT	CASSLEGAGTEAFF
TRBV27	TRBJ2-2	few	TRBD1	TGTGCCAGCAGAAACCTCAAATCGGGACAGGTGACCGGGGAGCTGTTTTTT	CASRNLKSGQVTGELFF
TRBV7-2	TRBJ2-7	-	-	TGTGCCAGCAGCCAATCGGGACTTCGCGAGCAGTACTTC	CASSQSGLREQYF
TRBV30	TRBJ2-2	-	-	TGTGCCTGGAGGGTCTGGGGGGACACCGGGGAGCTGTTTTTT	CAWRVWGDTGELFF
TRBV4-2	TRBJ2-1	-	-	TGTGCCAGCAGCCCCCAATCTGAGGGTGAGCAGTTCTTC	CASSPQSEGEQFF
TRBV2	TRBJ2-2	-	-	TGTGCCAGCAGTGAAGGTTTTGGGGGGGGCATAAACACCGGGGAGCTGTTTTTT	CASSEGFGGGINTGELFF
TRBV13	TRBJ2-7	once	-	TGTGCCAGCAGCCAAACGGGATACGAGCAGTACTTC	CASSQTGYEQYF
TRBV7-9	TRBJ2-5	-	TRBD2	TGTGCCAGCAGCTTAGCCGAGGGTTGGCAGCGGGGTTCTGAGACCCAGTACTTC	CASSLAEGWQRGSETQYF
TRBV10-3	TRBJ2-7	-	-	TGTGCCATCAGTGATGGGGGGGCTTATACGACGGAGCAGTACTTC	CAISDGGAYTTEQYF
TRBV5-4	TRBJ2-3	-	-	TGTGCCAGCAGACTAGCAGATCCAGATACGCAGTATTTT	CASRLADPDTQYF
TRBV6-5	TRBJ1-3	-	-	TGTGCCAGCAGTCGGACAGTCTCTGGAAACACCATATATTTT	CASSRTVSGNTIYF